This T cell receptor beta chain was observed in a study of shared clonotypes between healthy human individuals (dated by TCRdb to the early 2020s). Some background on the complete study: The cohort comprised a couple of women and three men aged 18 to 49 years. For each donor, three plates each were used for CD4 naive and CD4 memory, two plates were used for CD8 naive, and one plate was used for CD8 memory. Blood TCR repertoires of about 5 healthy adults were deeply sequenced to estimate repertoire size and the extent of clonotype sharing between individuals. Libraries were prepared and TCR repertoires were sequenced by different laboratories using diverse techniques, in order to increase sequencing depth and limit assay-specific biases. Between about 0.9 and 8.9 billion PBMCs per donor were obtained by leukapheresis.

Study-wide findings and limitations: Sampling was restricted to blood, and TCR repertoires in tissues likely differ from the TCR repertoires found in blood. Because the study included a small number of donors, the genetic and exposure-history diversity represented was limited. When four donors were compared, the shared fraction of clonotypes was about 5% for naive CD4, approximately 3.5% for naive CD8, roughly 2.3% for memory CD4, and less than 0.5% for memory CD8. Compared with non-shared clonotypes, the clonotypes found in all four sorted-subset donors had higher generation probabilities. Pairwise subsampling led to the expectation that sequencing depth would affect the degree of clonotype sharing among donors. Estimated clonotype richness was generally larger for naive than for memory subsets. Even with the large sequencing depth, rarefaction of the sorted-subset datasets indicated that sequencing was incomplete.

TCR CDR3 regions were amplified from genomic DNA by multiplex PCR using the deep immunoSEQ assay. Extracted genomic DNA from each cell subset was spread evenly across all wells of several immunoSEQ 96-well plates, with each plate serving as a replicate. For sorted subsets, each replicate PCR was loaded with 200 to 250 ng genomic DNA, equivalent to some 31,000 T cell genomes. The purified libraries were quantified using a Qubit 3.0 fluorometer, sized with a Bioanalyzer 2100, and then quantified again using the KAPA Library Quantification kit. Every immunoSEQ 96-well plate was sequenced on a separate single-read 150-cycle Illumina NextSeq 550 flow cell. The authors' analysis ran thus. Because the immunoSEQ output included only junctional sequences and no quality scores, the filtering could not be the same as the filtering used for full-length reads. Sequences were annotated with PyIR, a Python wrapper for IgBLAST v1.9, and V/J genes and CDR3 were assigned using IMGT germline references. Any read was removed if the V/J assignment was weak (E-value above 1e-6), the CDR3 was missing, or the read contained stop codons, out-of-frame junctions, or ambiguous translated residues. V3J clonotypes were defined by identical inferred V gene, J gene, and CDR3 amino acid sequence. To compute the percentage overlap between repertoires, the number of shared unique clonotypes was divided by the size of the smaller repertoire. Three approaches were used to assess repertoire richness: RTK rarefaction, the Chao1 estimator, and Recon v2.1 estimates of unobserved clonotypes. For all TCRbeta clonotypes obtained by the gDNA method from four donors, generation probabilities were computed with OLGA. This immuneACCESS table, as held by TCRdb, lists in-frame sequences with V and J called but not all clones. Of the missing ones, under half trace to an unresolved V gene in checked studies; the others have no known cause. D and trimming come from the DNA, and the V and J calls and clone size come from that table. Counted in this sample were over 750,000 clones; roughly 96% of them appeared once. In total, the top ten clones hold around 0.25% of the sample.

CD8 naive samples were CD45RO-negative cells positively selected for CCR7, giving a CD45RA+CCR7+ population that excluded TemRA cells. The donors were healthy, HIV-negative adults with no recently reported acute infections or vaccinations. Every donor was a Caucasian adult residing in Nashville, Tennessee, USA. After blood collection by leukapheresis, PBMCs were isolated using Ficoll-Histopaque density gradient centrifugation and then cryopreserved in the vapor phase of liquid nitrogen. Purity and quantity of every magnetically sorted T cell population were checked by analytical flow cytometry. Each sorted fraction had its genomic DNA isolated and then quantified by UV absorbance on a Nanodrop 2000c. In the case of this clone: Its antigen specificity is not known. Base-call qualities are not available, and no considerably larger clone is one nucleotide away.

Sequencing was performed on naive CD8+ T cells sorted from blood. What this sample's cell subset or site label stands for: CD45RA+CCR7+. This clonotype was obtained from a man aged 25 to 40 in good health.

The bases are TGTGCCAGCAGCGTCGACAGTACGAACTATGGCTACACCTTC. Its product reads: CASSVDSTNYGYTF. The V gene is TRBV7-8 and the J gene is TRBJ1-2, with TRBD1 as a weak D call on 5 bases. The V and J ends are trimmed by 5 bases and 2 bases, leaving 12 bases between them. CDR1 SGHVS and CDR2 FQNEAQ were looked up in the germline V gene. Including the terminal cysteine and phenylalanine, the CDR3 comprises 14 residues. Just CDR3 DNA is preserved here, 42 bases in frame from base 1.